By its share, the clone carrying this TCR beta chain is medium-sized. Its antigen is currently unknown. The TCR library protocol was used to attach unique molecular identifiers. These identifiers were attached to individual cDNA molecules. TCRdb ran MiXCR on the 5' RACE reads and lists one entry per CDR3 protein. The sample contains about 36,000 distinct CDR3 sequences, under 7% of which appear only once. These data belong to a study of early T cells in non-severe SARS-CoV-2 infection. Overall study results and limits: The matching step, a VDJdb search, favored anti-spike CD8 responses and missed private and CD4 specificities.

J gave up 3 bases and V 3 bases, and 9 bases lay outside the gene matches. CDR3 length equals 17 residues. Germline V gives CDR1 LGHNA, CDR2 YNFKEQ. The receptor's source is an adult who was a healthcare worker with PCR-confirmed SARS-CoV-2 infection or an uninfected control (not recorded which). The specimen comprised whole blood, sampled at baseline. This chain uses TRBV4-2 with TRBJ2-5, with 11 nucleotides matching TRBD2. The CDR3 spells CASSHRIAGGPEETQYF. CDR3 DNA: TGTGCCAGCAGCCATCGTATAGCGGGAGGGCCCGAAGAGACCCAGTACTTC.